This note documents a single TCR beta chain sequence. Its target is unknown. The sample is drawn from a study of early T cells in non-severe SARS-CoV-2 infection. Study details: Unsorted whole blood bulk RNA was sequenced, with unpaired chains.

Points from the study as a whole: The matching step, a VDJdb search, favored anti-spike CD8 responses and missed private and CD4 specificities.

Individual cDNA molecules each received unique molecular identifiers attached to them. TCRdb used MiXCR to reprocess the 5' RACE reads, holding one entry per CDR3 protein. The table has fewer than 100,000 distinct CDR3 sequences, about a sixth seen once; the top ten hold roughly 3%. This CDR3 has 15 residues. The ends lost 1 base at V and 4 bases at J; junction bases unmatched: 3. Germline CDR1 is LGHDT and CDR2 is YNNKEL (reference sequence). Sequenced: whole blood. The chain couples TRBV3-1 to TRBJ2-1; 8 bases fit TRBD2. The source is an adult who was a healthcare worker with PCR-confirmed SARS-CoV-2 infection or an uninfected control (not recorded which). CDR3: CASSQASGPYNEQFF. Written as DNA, the CDR3 is TGTGCCAGCAGCCAAGCTAGCGGGCCTTACAATGAGCAGTTCTTC.